Presented here are 4 T cell receptor beta chains from one specimen sequenced in a study of T-cell reconstitution after alpha-beta-depleted transplantation in children. Preparation of the TCRbeta library involved a method that used unique molecular identifiers. A single record per CDR3 protein comes from TCRdb applying MiXCR to the PCR reads. The data hold around 700,000 distinct CDR3 sequences, with around 12% observed a single time. The specimen was PBMCs, collected before TCRalphabeta/CD19-depleted stem cell transplant. These receptors originate from a girl aged 2 to 10 with congenital amegakaryocytic thrombocytopenia, due to receive a stem cell transplant.

This clonotype was counted at least ten times. The chain combines TRBV5-1 with TRBJ2-1; 8 nucleotides match TRBD2. The junction had 8 bases not matched to a gene; V was cut back by 2 bases and J by 7 bases. The CDR3 spans 15 residues. Germline V gene data show CDR1 as SGHRS and CDR2 as YFSETQ. This chain's CDR3 is CASSFPAGVLNEQFF. The CDR3 DNA is TGCGCCAGCAGCTTTCCAGCGGGAGTACTAAATGAGCAGTTCTTC.

In this sample, this clonotype turned up many times. V gene TRBV10-3 combines with J gene TRBJ2-3, with D possibly matching TRBD1 (6 bases). The CDR3 has 15 residues. Germline CDR1 reads ENHRY; CDR2 reads SYGVKD. Trimming took 0 bases from V and 2 from J, leaving 9 bases between them. Here the CDR3 DNA reads TGTGCCATCAGTGAGTCGGGGGCACACACAGATACGCAGTATTTT. Its translation is CAISESGAHTDTQYF.

This clonotype showed up just a few times. An end of the junction does not agree with germline; a read error may underlie this. The chain carries TRBV20-1 and TRBJ2-5; the match to TRBD2 covers 10 bases. Germline-derived CDR1 and CDR2 are DFQATT and SNEGSKA (reference sequence). The CDR3 runs to 15 residues. The CDR3, as DNA: TGCAGTGCAAGAGCGGCTAGCGGGAGCCAAGAGACCCAGTACTTC. It yields the protein CSARAASGSQETQYF.

This clonotype was seen at least ten times. The junction does not match germline at one end; this may be a read error. The rearrangement uses TRBV7-9 and TRBJ2-7; D ambiguous. The CDR3 sequence is 13 residues long. The germline V gene has CDR1 SEHNR and CDR2 FQNEAQ (reference sequence). The CDR3 is CASRGSISNEQYF. The CDR3 DNA reads as TGTGCCAGCAGGGGCTCGATCTCCAACGAGCAGTACTTC.